Below, 23 T cell receptor beta chains from the same sample are listed, as sequenced in a study of blood T cell repertoires in COVID-19. Method: immunoSEQ multiplex PCR; TCRdb's copy keeps in-frame clones and lacks some. The sample carries around 280,000 clones, approximately 86% recorded once. The sequenced material came from peripheral blood. Receptor source: a woman between 50 and 59 years old with active or convalescent COVID-19.

The chain carries TRBV6-5 and TRBJ2-7; 9 bases fit TRBD2. CDR3 length: 15 amino acids. The V gene's germline CDR1 is MNHEY and CDR2 SVGAGI. Trimming at V came to 6 bases and at J to 6 bases, leaving 12 bases not matched to a gene. The CDR3 bases are TGTGCCAGCAGAGAGGTAGCGGGAGTCGTAAGCGAGCAGTACTTC. Its protein is CASREVAGVVSEQYF.

The rearrangement joins TRBV18 to TRBJ2-7; D perhaps matches TRBD1 (5 bases). CDR1 is KGHSH and CDR2 is LQKENI in the germline V gene. This CDR3 comprises 14 residues. Trimming removed 3 bases at V and 5 bases at J, with 14 bases between. The CDR3 here is CASSPSRVTHEQYF. The DNA of the CDR3 is TGTGCCAGCTCACCCAGCAGGGTTACCCACGAGCAGTACTTC.

The chain carries TRBV13 and TRBJ2-3; 7 positions match TRBD2. The ends lost 4 bases at V and 2 bases at J; junction bases unmatched: 15. This CDR3 has 18 amino acids. Germline V gene lookup returns CDR1 PRHDT and CDR2 FYEKMQ (reference sequence). In DNA form, the CDR3 reads TGTGCCAGCAGCTATGCCCGGGGAGGGAGCGGGATCACAGATACGCAGTATTTT. It translates to CASSYARGGSGITDTQYF.

The V and J genes are TRBV7-8 and TRBJ2-7, with D possibly matching TRBD2 (6 bases). Deletions cut 5 bases from V and 0 bases from J, with 20 bases between. Germline CDR1 SGHVS, CDR2 FQNEAQ. CDR3 size: 17 residues. CDR3 nucleotides: TGTGCCAGCAGCCCTAGGAGGGGATCGGGTCTCTCCTACGAGCAGTACTTC. Amino acids: CASSPRRGSGLSYEQYF.

The V and J genes are TRBV7-2 and TRBJ1-1, with 11 bases lining up with TRBD1. The length of the CDR3 is 17 residues. Trimming cost V 3 bases and J 5 bases; bases outside gene matches: 11. Germline CDR1 reads SGHTA; CDR2 reads FQGNSA. The CDR3 loop is CASSFTGTGGSWTEAFF. In DNA form, the CDR3 reads TGTGCCAGCAGCTTTACCGGGACAGGGGGATCGTGGACTGAAGCTTTCTTT.

The chain is built from TRBV5-5 and TRBJ1-2; 7 nucleotides match TRBD1. The CDR3 runs 14 residues. Germline CDR1 reads SGHKS; CDR2 reads YYEKEE (reference sequence). V gave up 5 bases and J gave up 4 bases; unmatched junction bases: 8. CDR3 residues: CASSFTGTVYGYTF. For the CDR3, the DNA is TGTGCCAGCAGTTTTACCGGGACAGTCTATGGCTACACCTTC.

This chain connects TRBV7-9 to TRBJ1-1; D might be TRBD1 (6 bases). The CDR3 runs 18 residues. Germline values: CDR1 SEHNR, CDR2 FQNEAQ (reference sequence). V was cut by 5 bases and J by 1 base, with 23 bases left in between. CDR3 DNA: TGTGCCAGCAGCCAACGGGTTCTGGGGGCGTTTGGGAACACTGAAGCTTTCTTT. It codes for CASSQRVLGAFGNTEAFF.

The V gene is TRBV23-1, the J gene TRBJ1-3; a weak D match, TRBD1 (6 bases). TRBV23-1 is an ORF, with its function uncertain. This CDR3 region has 16 residues. Trimming took 4 bases from V and 0 from J, leaving 13 bases between them. CDR3 loop: CASSREGGFSGNTIYF. DNA of the CDR3: TGCGCCAGCAGTCGGGAGGGGGGTTTCTCTGGAAACACCATATATTTT.

The J gene is TRBJ2-1, the V gene TRBV20-1, with TRBD2 identical over 9 bases. In germline, CDR1 is DFQATT, CDR2 SNEGSKA (reference sequence). The CDR3 spans 16 residues. V trimming: 3 bases; J trimming: 1 base; junction bases outside the gene matches: 7. The CDR3 DNA reads as TGCAGTGCTAGTAAGCGGGAGGCCCTTTCCTACAATGAGCAGTTCTTC. Protein sequence: CSASKREALSYNEQFF.

This clone appeared once. The chain is built from TRBV7-6 and TRBJ2-4; 7 bases fit TRBD1. J lost 3 bases, V lost 5 bases, and 10 bases had no gene match. The CDR3 is made up of 16 amino acids. The germline V gene encodes CDR1 SGHVS and CDR2 FNYEAQ. CDR3 nucleotide sequence: TGTGCCAGCAGCGACTACAGGGGATTGGACAAAAACATTCAGTACTTC. Amino acid sequence: CASSDYRGLDKNIQYF. Full variable domain (missing parts from reference TRBV7-6 and TRBJ2-4): GAGVSQSPRYKVTKRGQDVALRCDPISGHVSLYWYRQALGQGPEFLTYFNYEAQQDKSGLPNDRFSAERPEGSISTLTIQRTEQRDSAMYRCASSDYRGLDKNIQYFGAGTRLSVL.

This clone was seen a single time. The rearrangement joins TRBV28 to TRBJ1-2; 10 nucleotides match TRBD1. Per the germline V gene, CDR1 is MDHEN and CDR2 is SYDVKM. CDR3 length: 14 residues. The ends lost 4 bases at V and 7 bases at J; junction bases unmatched: 6. CDR3 sequence (DNA): TGTGCCAGCAGTTCTGGGACAGGGGAGGTTGGCTACACCTTC. As protein: CASSSGTGEVGYTF.

The V and J genes are TRBV28 and TRBJ1-4; no firm D call. Between the trimmed V and J ends, which lost 8 bases and 3 bases, there was a span of 7 bases. The CDR3 totals 12 residues. Looked up from germline, CDR1 is MDHEN and CDR2 is SYDVKM. The chain's CDR3 is CASRESNEKLFF. DNA of the CDR3: TGTGCCAGCCGGGAGTCTAATGAAAAACTGTTTTTT.

V usage is TRBV5-6 and J usage is TRBJ1-2; the D is unclear. With 4 bases removed from V and 3 bases from J, the gap between germline ends came to 16 bases. The CDR3 is made up of 15 amino acids. The germline gives CDR1 SGHDT, CDR2 YYEEEE. The chain's CDR3 is CASSRLERGDYGYTF. The CDR3, as DNA: TGTGCCAGCAGCCGATTGGAGCGGGGTGACTATGGCTACACCTTC.

The chain has TRBV28 and TRBJ2-7; 10 bases fit TRBD1. J lost 6 bases, V lost 7 bases, and 9 bases had no gene match. The germline V gene encodes CDR1 MDHEN and CDR2 SYDVKM. The CDR3 loop spans 14 amino acids. This chain's CDR3 is CASTPGDRGGEQYF. The CDR3 nucleotides read TGTGCCAGCACTCCAGGGGACAGGGGCGGCGAGCAGTACTTC.

This chain joins TRBV9 and TRBJ2-3; the match to TRBD2 covers 11 bases. This CDR3 spans 15 amino acids. CDR1 is SGDLS, CDR2 YYNGEE, per germline. Germline trimming cut 2 bases from V and 6 bases from J; bases unmatched to any gene: 5. CDR3 nucleotide sequence: TGTGCCAGCAGCGTTAGCGGGAGGGCCAGCGATACGCAGTATTTT. It translates to CASSVSGRASDTQYF.

The rearrangement uses TRBV18 and TRBJ2-5; 10 positions agree with TRBD2. Germline-derived CDR1 and CDR2 are KGHSH and LQKENI. This CDR3 is 14 amino acids long. The junction had 1 base not matched to a gene; V was cut back by 3 bases and J by 3 bases. In DNA form, the CDR3 reads TGTGCCAGCTCACCCCTAGCGGGAGAAGAGACCCAGTACTTC. Translating it yields CASSPLAGEETQYF. Full variable domain (remainder filled in from reference TRBV18 and TRBJ2-5): NAGVMQNPRHLVRRRGQEARLRCSPMKGHSHVYWYRQLPEEGLKFMVYLQKENIIDESGMPKERFSAEFPKEGPSILRIQQVVRGDSAAYFCASSPLAGEETQYFGPGTRLLVL.

The CDR3 sequence is CAISGPRLNGYTF. CDR3 nucleotides: TGTGCCATCAGTGGGCCCAGGCTCAATGGCTACACCTTC. This chain connects TRBV10-3 to TRBJ1-2; D ambiguous. V lost 4 bases to trimming and J lost 6 bases, with 12 bases between them. The germline CDR1 and CDR2 sequences are ENHRY and SYGVKD. This CDR3 spans 13 amino acids.

The V gene is TRBV27, the J gene TRBJ2-2; 7 nucleotides agree with TRBD2. Trimming took 2 bases from V and 5 from J; bases not matched to a gene: 17. This CDR3 has 19 residues. Germline loops: CDR1 MNHEY, CDR2 SMNVEV (reference sequence). The CDR3 region is CASSLDRTRTSGRTGELFF. CDR3 DNA: TGTGCCAGCAGTTTAGATAGGACTAGGACGAGTGGCCGGACCGGGGAGCTGTTTTTT.

V is TRBV9 and J is TRBJ2-4, with D uncertain. The length of the CDR3 is 12 residues. Germline-derived CDR1 and CDR2 are SGDLS and YYNGEE. V shed 5 bases and J shed 1 base, with 4 bases lying between them. The CDR3 reads CASSSAKNIQYF. In nucleotides, the CDR3 is TGTGCCAGCAGTTCGGCCAAAAACATTCAGTACTTC.

This clone has just one count. Here the CDR3 reads CASSFDRGQLSDQYF. The CDR3 nucleotides are TGTGCCAGCAGTTTTGACAGGGGGCAGCTTTCTGATCAGTACTTC. This rearrangement joins TRBV27 to TRBJ2-7; 10 positions agree with TRBD1. CDR1 and CDR2 (germline): MNHEY, SMNVEV (reference sequence). V gave up 3 bases and J gave up 10 bases; unmatched junction bases: 12. The CDR3 covers 15 residues.

The genes are TRBV6-6 and TRBJ2-1; 7 nucleotides align to TRBD1. Trimming at V came to 8 bases and at J to 0 bases, leaving 7 bases not matched to a gene. Per germline, CDR1 MNHNY and CDR2 SVGAGI (reference sequence). The CDR3 totals 15 residues. Here the CDR3 DNA reads TGTGCCAGCGAGAAGGGGGCGGCCTCCTACAATGAGCAGTTCTTC. Protein sequence: CASEKGAASYNEQFF.

The chain links TRBV5-6 to TRBJ2-5; no firm D call. This CDR3 contains 14 residues. The germline gives CDR1 SGHDT, CDR2 YYEEEE. V lost 0 bases and J lost 3, with 9 bases in between. The DNA for the CDR3 is TGTGCCAGCAGCTTGGCAGGCAGCAAAGAGACCCAGTACTTC. Translated: CASSLAGSKETQYF.

J is TRBJ1-5 and V is TRBV19; D perhaps matches TRBD1 (5 bases). The CDR3 loop spans 13 amino acids. CDR1 and CDR2 from the germline V gene are LNHDA and SQIVND (reference sequence). Trimming took 11 bases from V and 7 from J, leaving 18 bases between them. The CDR3 region is CASRAGPKQPQHF. For the CDR3, the DNA is TGTGCCTCACGGGCGGGGCCCAAGCAGCCCCAGCATTTT.